Shown below are 23 T cell receptor beta chains from a single sample sequenced in a study of blood T cell repertoires in COVID-19. Some clones are missing from TCRdb's copy, which holds only in-frame ones; the method was immunoSEQ multiplex PCR. This sample has approximately 31,000 clones; around 85% occur once, and the top ten carry around 9%. What was sequenced was peripheral blood. These receptors came from a man at least 80 years old with active COVID-19.

Comment on this clone: An end of the junction does not agree with germline; a read error may underlie this. J is TRBJ2-2 and V is TRBV7-2; D call uncertain. CDR1 and CDR2 (germline): SGHTA, FQGNSA. CDR3 length: 14 amino acids. CDR3 coding DNA: TGTGCCAGCCGCTTGAGGCTGAACACCGGGGAGCTGTTTTTT. It encodes CASRLRLNTGELFF.

The V gene is TRBV28, the J gene TRBJ2-7; D is unresolved. V dropped 8 bases and J dropped 0 bases, with 11 bases sitting between them. The germline V gene encodes CDR1 MDHEN and CDR2 SYDVKM. This CDR3 has 13 residues. The CDR3 DNA sequence: TGTGCCAGCGGAGAGGTGAGCTCCTACGAGCAGTACTTC. Amino acids: CASGEVSSYEQYF. Complete variable domain (other parts from reference TRBV28 and TRBJ2-7): DVKVTQSSRYLVKRTGEKVFLECVQDMDHENMFWYRQDPGLGLRLIYFSYDVKMKEKGDIPEGYSVSREKKERFSLILESASTNQTSMYLCASGEVSSYEQYFGPGTRLTVT.

The chain employs TRBV19 and TRBJ1-5; no firm D call. The CDR3 contains 13 residues. Germline-derived CDR1 and CDR2 are LNHDA and SQIVND (reference sequence). Trimming stripped 3 bases from V and 11 bases from J, with 14 bases between. CDR3 region: CASSINGVRSQHF. CDR3 DNA: TGTGCCAGTAGTATTAACGGGGTAAGGTCCCAGCATTTT. Full variable domain (remainder filled in from reference TRBV19 and TRBJ1-5): DGGITQSPKYLFRKEGQNVTLSCEQNLNHDAMYWYRQDPGQGLRLIYYSQIVNDFQKGDIAEGYSVSREKKESFPLTVTSAQKNPTAFYLCASSINGVRSQHFGDGTRLSIL.

The J gene is TRBJ2-1, the V gene TRBV27; 10 nucleotides line up with TRBD2. CDR3 length: 17 residues. V trimming: 2 bases; J trimming: 1 base; junction bases outside the gene matches: 5. From germline, CDR1 is MNHEY and CDR2 SMNVEV (reference sequence). CDR3 loop: CASSLGLAGVSYNEQFF. The DNA for the CDR3 is TGTGCCAGCAGTTTAGGCCTAGCGGGGGTTTCCTACAATGAGCAGTTCTTC.

The chain couples TRBV27 to TRBJ1-5; D remains unclear. The CDR3 has 12 amino acids. Germline CDR1 is MNHEY and CDR2 is SMNVEV (reference sequence). With 6 bases removed from V and 8 bases from J, the gap between germline ends came to 11 bases. The CDR3 loop is CASSPGWEPQHF. The CDR3 DNA is TGTGCCAGCAGCCCCGGGTGGGAGCCCCAGCATTTT.

The DNA for the CDR3 is TGCGCCAGCAGGGCCGGGACATTGAACACTGAAGCTTTCTTT. Its translation: CASRAGTLNTEAFF. This chain links TRBV5-1 with TRBJ1-1; TRBD1 might be the D (6 bases). There are 14 residues in the CDR3. From germline, CDR1 is SGHRS and CDR2 YFSETQ. Trimming took 5 bases from V and 0 from J, leaving 11 bases between them.

This clone was observed a few times. The chain combines TRBV6-4 with TRBJ1-1; 7 bases line up with TRBD1. J was trimmed by 7 bases and V by 6 bases; bases with no gene match: 11. Looked up from germline, CDR1 is MRHNA and CDR2 is SNTAGT. The CDR3 contains 14 residues. The CDR3: CASRLRTGDGEAFF. CDR3 nucleotide sequence: TGTGCCAGCAGGCTTCGGACAGGCGATGGTGAAGCTTTCTTT.

This chain's CDR3 is CASSFGTGSYEQYF. Written as DNA, the CDR3 is TGCGCCAGCAGCTTCGGGACAGGTTCCTACGAGCAGTACTTC. The chain combines TRBV5-1 with TRBJ2-7; 8 bases align to TRBD1. Germline V gene lookup returns CDR1 SGHRS and CDR2 YFSETQ. The V and J ends lost 2 bases and 1 base, in that order; junction bases with no gene match: 2. The CDR3 loop spans 14 amino acids.

The chain recombines TRBV6-1 with TRBJ1-5, with TRBD1 identical over 8 bases. The CDR3 loop spans 19 amino acids. The germline gives CDR1 MNHNS, CDR2 SASEGT. V lost 4 bases to trimming and J lost 4 bases; unmatched junction nucleotides: 18. The DNA for the CDR3 is TGTGCCAGCAGTGCCTTATTGATTCCCCGACAGGGGAAAAATCAGCCCCAGCATTTT. It specifies CASSALLIPRQGKNQPQHF.

The V gene is TRBV7-2, the J gene TRBJ1-2, with D possibly matching TRBD1 (6 bases). The CDR3 is made up of 13 amino acids. From germline, CDR1 is SGHTA and CDR2 FQGNSA. Trimming left V 5 bases short and J 6 bases short, with 13 bases between. Here the CDR3 reads CASSAMGAHGYTF. DNA for the CDR3: TGTGCCAGCAGCGCGATGGGGGCCCATGGCTACACCTTC.

This rearrangement joins TRBV7-9 to TRBJ2-4; D unclear. The germline V gene has CDR1 SEHNR and CDR2 FQNEAQ (reference sequence). Trimming left V 5 bases short and J 6 bases short, with 11 bases between. The CDR3 sequence is 13 residues long. The CDR3 region is CASSPKPGNIQYF. As DNA, the CDR3 is TGTGCCAGCAGCCCAAAACCCGGAAACATTCAGTACTTC.

The chain combines TRBV5-4 with TRBJ1-2; maybe TRBD1 (6 bases). Per germline, CDR1 SGHNT and CDR2 YYREEE (reference sequence). Trimming cost V 2 bases and J 0 bases, with 14 bases left between them. CDR3 size: 16 residues. CDR3 loop: CASSLGGRGPNYGYTF. The CDR3 DNA follows: TGTGCCAGCAGCTTAGGTGGCAGGGGACCTAACTATGGCTACACCTTC.

This rearrangement joins TRBV5-1 to TRBJ2-1; 8 positions match TRBD1. Trimming removed 0 bases from V and 5 bases from J; junction bases left unmatched: 4. Looked up from germline, CDR1 is SGHRS and CDR2 is YFSETQ. The CDR3 consists of 15 residues. Written as DNA, the CDR3 is TGCGCCAGCAGCTTGGGGGACAGGATGAACAATGAGCAGTTCTTC. The encoded protein is CASSLGDRMNNEQFF.

This chain links TRBV7-2 with TRBJ1-2, with D possibly TRBD1 on 6 matching bases. The CDR3 covers 14 residues. Germline loops: CDR1 SGHTA, CDR2 FQGNSA. Trimming pared 4 bases from V and 8 bases from J, leaving 17 bases between. CDR3 region: CASSSSPRGLGYTF. Here the CDR3 DNA reads TGTGCCAGCAGCTCCTCCCCGAGGGGGTTGGGCTACACCTTC.

The chain recombines TRBV2 with TRBJ1-1; D remains ambiguous. V lost 6 bases, J lost 3 bases, and 8 bases lay in between. The CDR3 consists of 12 residues. Looked up from germline, CDR1 is SNHLY and CDR2 is FYNNEI. The CDR3 DNA is TGTGCCAGCAGGGGCTCTGACACTGAAGCTTTCTTT. The encoded protein is CASRGSDTEAFF. The full variable domain, completed using reference TRBV2 and TRBJ1-1, is EPEVTQTPSHQVTQMGQEVILRCVPISNHLYFYWYRQILGQKVEFLVSFYNNEISEKSEIFDDQFSVERPDGSNFTLKIRSTKLEDSAMYFCASRGSDTEAFFGQGTRLTVV.

This clone came up once. The chain combines TRBV19 with TRBJ1-5, with 9 bases fitting TRBD1. CDR3 length: 13 residues. Germline CDR1 and CDR2: LNHDA and SQIVND (reference sequence). Losses at the gene ends were 8 bases for V and 6 bases for J; bases not matched to a gene: 5. CDR3 in amino acids: CASGGTGIQPQHF. Written as DNA, the CDR3 is TGTGCCAGTGGCGGGACAGGGATTCAGCCCCAGCATTTT.

The rearrangement joins TRBV16 to TRBJ1-1; D not certain. V was shortened by 4 bases and J by 10 bases, with 19 bases between the two germline ends. CDR3 size: 14 residues. The V gene's germline CDR1 is KGHSY and CDR2 FQNENV. CDR3 nucleotide sequence: TGTGCCAGCAGCCCTTGGGAGGCAGGACTCGGAGCTTTCTTT. This sequence encodes CASSPWEAGLGAFF.

This clone turned up a few times. The chain has TRBV3-1 (or the pseudogene TRBV3-2) and TRBJ1-6, with a tentative D call TRBD1 (5 bases). The CDR3 has 14 residues. Germline V gene sequence: CDR1 LGHDT, CDR2 YNNKEL (reference sequence). Deletions cut 4 bases from V and 3 bases from J, with 7 bases between. The CDR3 region is CASSRRDYNSPLHF. The CDR3 DNA reads TGTGCCAGCAGCCGCAGGGACTATAATTCACCCCTCCACTTT.

There are a few counts of this clone. The chain recombines TRBV19 with TRBJ2-7; TRBD1 matches at 7 bases. Germline values: CDR1 LNHDA, CDR2 SQIVND (reference sequence). Trimming removed 3 bases from V and 3 bases from J; junction bases left unmatched: 14. CDR3 length: 17 amino acids. The CDR3 DNA follows: TGTGCCAGTAGTATCCGGACAGGCCAACAAACCCTCTACGAGCAGTACTTC. Its translation: CASSIRTGQQTLYEQYF.

The V gene is TRBV6-2 or TRBV6-3, the J gene TRBJ2-7; D possibly corresponds to TRBD1 (5 bases). Deletions cut 2 bases from V and 6 bases from J, with 14 bases between. Germline lookup yields CDR1 MNHEY and CDR2 SVGEGT. This CDR3 region has 14 residues. CDR3 region: CASSYARQGTEQYF. The CDR3, as DNA: TGTGCCAGCAGTTACGCCCGCCAGGGAACCGAGCAGTACTTC.

The rearrangement joins TRBV9 to TRBJ2-3, with 10 nucleotides matching TRBD2. Germline values: CDR1 SGDLS, CDR2 YYNGEE. The V and J ends lost 0 bases and 9 bases, in that order; junction bases with no gene match: 16. This CDR3 contains 18 residues. The CDR3 is CASSVEPTTSGAQGTQYF. The CDR3 DNA reads as TGTGCCAGCAGCGTAGAACCAACTACTAGCGGGGCCCAGGGAACGCAGTATTTT.

The chain joins TRBV5-1 to TRBJ1-1; 7 bases agree with TRBD1. Looked up from germline, CDR1 is SGHRS and CDR2 is YFSETQ. J lost 4 bases, V lost 3 bases, and 9 bases had no gene match. The CDR3 is 15 amino acids. The CDR3 region has the DNA TGCGCCAGCAGCTCCTCAGGGGGGCAGGGCACTGAAGCTTTCTTT. Translated, it gives CASSSSGGQGTEAFF.

This chain connects TRBV3-1 (or the pseudogene TRBV3-2) to TRBJ1-2, with D perhaps matching TRBD1 (6 bases). Trimming cost V 4 bases and J 8 bases, with 17 bases left between them. The germline V gene has CDR1 LGHDT and CDR2 YNNKEL (reference sequence). The CDR3 sequence is 14 residues long. The CDR3 region has the DNA TGTGCCAGCAGCCCATCCGCCGGGACACAAGGCTACACCTTC. It translates to CASSPSAGTQGYTF.